One and the same sample provided the 18 T cell receptor beta chains below, sequenced in a study of T cells in Graves' hyperthyroidism and ophthalmopathy. Template material for amplifying TCR beta CDR3 regions consisted of RNA transcripts. Primed by the HTBI set, a first-round RT-PCR was run on the TCR CDR3. From the multiplex PCR reads, TCRdb called clonotypes with MiXCR, one entry per CDR3 protein. The sample yields about 560,000 distinct CDR3 sequences, 35% to 55% seen once. Sequenced sample: peripheral blood or thyroid tissue (not recorded which). These receptors all stem from a woman younger than 35 with Graves' hyperthyroidism.

As for this clonotype: This could be a read error, since a much larger clone is one nucleotide away. The J gene is TRBJ2-7, the V gene TRBV7-2; D possibly matches TRBD1 or TRBD2 (5 bases each). Germline-derived CDR1 and CDR2 are SGHTA and FQGNSA. CDR3 length: 13 residues. The CDR3 bases are TGTGCCAGCAGCTTAAGCAGGGCCGGGGAGCAGCACTTC. Translated: CASSLSRAGEQHF.

This clonotype was detected many times. The chain joins TRBV7-9 to TRBJ1-5, with D uncertain. The V end lost 0 bases, the J end lost 0 bases, and 9 bases lay between the germline ends. This CDR3 is built from 16 residues. From germline, CDR1 is SEHNR and CDR2 FQNEAQ (reference sequence). As DNA, the CDR3 is TGTGCCAGCAGCTTAGCGCAACGGAATAGCAATCAGCCCCAGCATTTT. Its protein product is CASSLAQRNSNQPQHF.

The sample holds many counts of this clonotype. The chain uses TRBV7-2 and TRBJ1-2; possibly TRBD1 for D (5 bases). With 3 bases removed from V and 4 bases from J, the gap between germline ends came to 6 bases. CDR1 is SGHTA, CDR2 FQGNSA, per germline. The CDR3 has 12 residues. Written as DNA, the CDR3 is TGTGCCAGCAGCTTTCAGGGCTATGGCTACACCTTC. This gives the protein CASSFQGYGYTF.

This clonotype was observed a few times. The rearrangement links TRBV2 to TRBJ2-7; 8 nucleotides match TRBD1. The CDR3 consists of 16 residues. Germline trimming cut 5 bases from V and 3 bases from J; bases unmatched to any gene: 12. Germline V CDR1 and CDR2: SNHLY, FYNNEI. CDR3 coding DNA: TGTGCCAGCAGTTATGTCCCGGGACAGGACCACTACGAGCAGTACTTC. Translation: CASSYVPGQDHYEQYF.

This clonotype was detected ten times or more. The V and J genes are TRBV2 and TRBJ1-2; tentative D call: TRBD1 (5 bases). The V end was cut by 5 bases, the J end by 2 bases, with 9 bases between. Germline V gene sequence: CDR1 SNHLY, CDR2 FYNNEI. The CDR3 is 13 amino acids. Here the CDR3 DNA reads TGTGCCAGCAGTCGACAGAGAAACTATGGCTACACCTTC. Protein product: CASSRQRNYGYTF.

The V and J genes are TRBV7-2 and TRBJ2-5; 9 bases are shared with TRBD2. Germline-derived CDR1 and CDR2 are SGHTA and FQGNSA. This CDR3 spans 16 amino acids. The ends lost 1 base at V and 5 bases at J; junction bases unmatched: 8. CDR3 coding DNA: TGTGCCAGCAGCTTAGTGGATAGCGGGAGTCGGGAGACCCAGTACTTC. Amino acid sequence: CASSLVDSGSRETQYF.

This chain connects TRBV2 to TRBJ1-2, with D possibly matching TRBD1 (6 bases). The V gene's germline CDR1 is SNHLY and CDR2 FYNNEI. The V end was cut by 8 bases, the J end by 1 base, with 23 bases between. The length of the CDR3 is 17 residues. CDR3 coding DNA: TGTGCCAGCTCACCAGGGGCAGGGGCTACGTATAACTATGGCTACACCTTC. Encoded protein: CASSPGAGATYNYGYTF.

This clonotype was counted only a few times. The chain joins TRBV20-1 to TRBJ1-1, with D unclear. The germline V and J ends were trimmed by 0 bases and 5 bases, with 13 bases remaining between them. CDR1 is DFQATT, CDR2 SNEGSKA, per germline (reference sequence). The CDR3 spans 14 residues. CDR3 DNA: TGCAGTGCTAGAGATAGGGTAAGAAAGACTGAAGCTTTCTTT. It yields the protein CSARDRVRKTEAFF.

This chain uses TRBV7-9 with TRBJ1-2; D unresolved. V was clipped by 8 bases and J by 8 bases, with 15 bases between them. CDR3 size: 12 residues. Looked up from germline, CDR1 is SEHNR and CDR2 is FQNEAQ (reference sequence). CDR3 amino acids: CASSPNGKGYTF. CDR3 DNA: TGTGCCAGCTCACCTAACGGGAAAGGCTACACCTTC.

The chain recombines TRBV11-2 with TRBJ1-5; unclear D gene. The CDR3 totals 15 residues. V was pared by 2 bases and J by 1 base, with 9 bases between. The V gene's germline CDR1 is SGHAT and CDR2 FQNNGV. The CDR3 is CASSLMGKSNQPQHF. The CDR3 DNA reads as TGTGCCAGCAGCTTAATGGGAAAGAGCAATCAGCCCCAGCATTTT.

V and J are TRBV24-1 and TRBJ1-2, with 9 bases aligning to TRBD1. Trimming cost V 3 bases and J 1 base; bases outside gene matches: 5. The CDR3 sequence is 16 residues long. Per the germline V gene, CDR1 is KGHDR and CDR2 is SFDVKD. CDR3 region: CATSDPSTGGNYGYTF. The CDR3, as DNA: TGTGCCACCAGTGATCCTTCGACAGGGGGTAACTATGGCTACACCTTC.

Of note for this clonotype: This may be a read error, as it is one base from a much larger clone. The V and J genes are TRBV7-9 and TRBJ2-5; the D gene is possibly TRBD2 (6 bases). CDR1 is SEHNR and CDR2 is FQNEAQ in the germline V gene (reference sequence). The CDR3 sequence is 15 residues long. Written as DNA, the CDR3 is TGTGTCAGCAGCGACCCGGGACTCTCCAAGAAGACCCAGTACTTC. As protein: CVSSDPGLSKKTQYF.

This clonotype was counted once. This rearrangement joins TRBV29-1 to TRBJ1-1; D is perhaps TRBD1 (6 bases). V lost 3 bases, J lost 7 bases, and 9 bases lay in between. In germline, CDR1 is SQVTM, CDR2 ANQGSEA. CDR3 length equals 11 residues. This CDR3 reads CSVESGDEAFF. Here the CDR3 DNA reads TGCAGCGTTGAGTCAGGGGATGAAGCTTTCTTT.

This clonotype was seen a handful of times. This chain links TRBV25-1 with TRBJ1-2, with D unclear. Trimming pared 9 bases from V and 1 base from J, leaving 15 bases between. Germline V gene data show CDR1 as MGHDK and CDR2 as SYGVNS. This CDR3 region has 14 residues. The chain's CDR3 is CASSTLQRNYGYTF. The DNA of the CDR3 is TGTGCCAGTAGTACATTACAGCGTAACTATGGCTACACCTTC.

This clonotype occurred a few times. This may be a read error, as it is one base from a much larger clone. The genes are TRBV6-1 and TRBJ2-7; 7 nucleotides agree with TRBD1. Germline trimming cut 8 bases from V and 0 bases from J; bases unmatched to any gene: 1. The CDR3 spans 12 residues. CDR1 MNHNS and CDR2 SASEGT come from the germline V gene. This chain's CDR3 is CASWDSSYEQYF. CDR3 bases: TGTGCCAGCTGGGACAGCTCCTACGAGCAGTACTTC.

Only one count was recorded for this clonotype. The V gene is TRBV7-2, the J gene TRBJ1-2; tentatively, D is TRBD1 (5 bases). V lost 5 bases to trimming and J lost 8 bases, with 12 bases between them. Germline CDR1 and CDR2: SGHTA and FQGNSA. The CDR3 runs to 12 residues. CDR3 DNA: TGTGCCAGCAGCCCAGAGGGGATGGGCTACACCTTC. This sequence encodes CASSPEGMGYTF.

The chain couples TRBV7-9 to TRBJ1-5; D unresolved. The germline V gene encodes CDR1 SEHNR and CDR2 FQNEAQ (reference sequence). The CDR3 length is 14 residues. V dropped 5 bases and J dropped 2 bases, with 10 bases sitting between them. CDR3 sequence reads: CASSHRRGNQPQHF. CDR3 nucleotide sequence: TGTGCCAGCAGCCACCGACGCGGCAATCAGCCCCAGCATTTT.

J is TRBJ2-7 and V is TRBV25-1; the D call may be TRBD1 or TRBD2 (5 bases each). Trimming removed 4 bases at V and 2 bases at J, with 12 bases between. The CDR3 totals 14 residues. Germline V gene lookup returns CDR1 MGHDK and CDR2 SYGVNS. Written as DNA, the CDR3 is TGTGCCAGCAGTGCTGGCCCGGGGCCCTACGAGCAGTACTTC. This gives the protein CASSAGPGPYEQYF.